Following are 14 T cell receptor beta chains from one sample sequenced in a study of post-analysis software for immune sequencing data. Study-level points and caveats: TRBV5-6, TRBV5-1 and TRBV20-1 were among roughly five TRBV segments more frequent in patients than controls.

Their antigens are not known. Unique molecular identifiers tagged the TCR beta cDNA libraries. Each CDR3 protein is one row after TCRdb ran MiXCR on the PCR reads. Here the sample spans 450,000 to 650,000 distinct CDR3 sequences, 44% being singletons. Material: blood. These receptor sequences come from a girl under 18 with multiple sclerosis.

This clonotype appeared a single time. CDR3 in amino acids: CASSPWKDNYGYTF. In DNA, the CDR3 is TGCGCCAGCAGTCCGTGGAAAGATAACTATGGCTACACCTTC. The rearrangement joins TRBV10-1 to TRBJ1-2; D unresolved. V dropped 5 bases and J dropped 1 base, with 11 bases sitting between them. Germline-derived CDR1 and CDR2 are WNHNN and SYGVQD (reference sequence). The CDR3 is 14 residues long.

This rearrangement joins TRBV7-9 to TRBJ2-5; 7 bases match TRBD1. The CDR3 has 15 amino acids. Losses at the gene ends were 7 bases for V and 3 bases for J; bases not matched to a gene: 11. The germline CDR1 and CDR2 sequences are SEHNR and FQNEAQ (reference sequence). CDR3 nucleotides: TGTGCCAGCAAACGACAGGGATGGGGAGAAGAGACCCAGTACTTC. It translates to CASKRQGWGEETQYF.

V gene TRBV25-1 combines with J gene TRBJ2-7; weak D call: TRBD2 (5 bases). The CDR3 is 13 amino acids. V lost 3 bases, J lost 3 bases, and 9 bases lay in between. CDR1 is MGHDK, CDR2 SYGVNS, per germline. The CDR3 reads CASSEPSRYEQYF. DNA of the CDR3: TGTGCCAGCAGTGAGCCTAGCCGCTACGAGCAGTACTTC.

This clonotype has a handful of counts. The chain recombines TRBV4-1 with TRBJ2-1; D not resolved. This CDR3 is built from 14 residues. In germline, CDR1 is MGHRA, CDR2 YSYEKL. V was pared by 1 base and J by 8 bases, with 12 bases between. CDR3 sequence reads: CASSQGGARYEQFF. The CDR3 nucleotides are TGCGCCAGCAGCCAAGGAGGCGCCCGATATGAGCAGTTCTTC.

This chain connects TRBV7-2 to TRBJ2-1, with D possibly being TRBD1 or TRBD2 (6 bases each). Trimming stripped 0 bases from V and 7 bases from J, with 16 bases between. The CDR3 runs to 16 residues. Per the germline V gene, CDR1 is SGHTA and CDR2 is FQGNSA. The CDR3 region has the DNA TGTGCCAGCAGCTTAGCTTATTCGGGGGCAGGAAATGAGCAGTTCTTC. Amino acids: CASSLAYSGAGNEQFF.

This rearrangement joins TRBV10-3 to TRBJ2-7, with 7 bases identical to TRBD2. J was trimmed by 3 bases and V by 10 bases; bases with no gene match: 6. The length of the CDR3 is 12 residues. Germline V gene sequence: CDR1 ENHRY, CDR2 SYGVKD. This CDR3 reads CATGDYDYEQYF. As DNA, the CDR3 is TGTGCCACCGGGGACTACGACTACGAGCAGTACTTC.

This clonotype has just a few counts. This chain uses TRBV29-1 with TRBJ2-1, with TRBD2 identical over 16 bases. Trimming took 4 bases from V and 8 from J; bases not matched to a gene: 8. The CDR3 loop spans 16 amino acids. CDR1 is SQVTM and CDR2 is ANQGSEA in the germline V gene. Here the CDR3 reads CSVGGLAGGPPHEQFF. The DNA for the CDR3 is TGCAGCGTTGGGGGACTAGCGGGGGGGCCCCCCCATGAGCAGTTCTTC.

The rearrangement joins TRBV11-2 to TRBJ2-1; 11 bases map to TRBD2. The CDR3 consists of 18 residues. Per the germline V gene, CDR1 is SGHAT and CDR2 is FQNNGV. V lost 3 bases to trimming and J lost 6 bases; unmatched junction nucleotides: 13. DNA of the CDR3: TGTGCCAGCAGCTTCGGCAGGGGTCTAGCGGGAGGTTCCAATGAGCAGTTCTTC. Translated, it gives CASSFGRGLAGGSNEQFF.

V and J are TRBV6-4 and TRBJ1-2, with TRBD1 matching 7 bases. Germline CDR1 MRHNA, CDR2 SNTAGT. This CDR3 is 15 amino acids long. The trim removed 2 bases at V and 0 bases at J, leaving 3 bases unmatched. The CDR3 loop reads CASSDGQASNYGYTF. The DNA of the CDR3 is TGTGCCAGCAGTGACGGACAGGCTTCTAACTATGGCTACACCTTC.

This clonotype was seen repeatedly, ten times or more. This chain uses TRBV20-1 with TRBJ2-6, with TRBD1 matching over 7 bases. Germline loops: CDR1 DFQATT, CDR2 SNEGSKA (reference sequence). This CDR3 spans 18 amino acids. With 3 bases clipped from V and 1 base from J, the junction kept 12 bases outside the gene matches. CDR3 DNA: TGCAGTGCTAGGGAGACAGGGCAGGGAATATCTGGGGCCAACGTCCTGACTTTC. Residues: CSARETGQGISGANVLTF.

The CDR3 DNA reads as TGTGCCAGCAGCCCAATTTTGGGGCCCGATCATCAGACATCCTACGAGCAGTACTTC. Protein: CASSPILGPDHQTSYEQYF. The chain links TRBV7-9 to TRBJ2-7; the D gene is possibly TRBD1 (5 bases). CDR3 size: 19 residues. The V gene lost 5 bases and the J gene lost 1 base, with 27 bases spanning the gap. Germline V CDR1 and CDR2: SEHNR, FQNEAQ (reference sequence).

The sample holds a few counts of this clonotype. This chain links TRBV3-1 with TRBJ1-1; no firm D call. V was trimmed by 2 bases and J by 8 bases, leaving 6 bases between them. Germline values: CDR1 LGHDT, CDR2 YNNKEL (reference sequence). This CDR3 spans 11 amino acids. CDR3 DNA: TGTGCCAGCAGCCAAAAAGCAGAAGCTTTCTTT. It translates to CASSQKAEAFF.

Here the CDR3 reads CASSLIIYEREGSNEQFF. The CDR3 region has the DNA TGTGCCAGCAGTCTAATTATTTACGAGCGGGAGGGATCAAATGAGCAGTTCTTC. The chain couples TRBV28 to TRBJ2-1; the match to TRBD2 covers 10 bases. Germline assignment: CDR1 MDHEN and CDR2 SYDVKM. The V segment lost 5 bases and the J segment 7 bases; nucleotides outside the gene matches: 17. This CDR3 has 18 amino acids.

This clonotype was counted a few times. The rearrangement uses TRBV20-1 and TRBJ1-1; TRBD1 is a possible D gene (5 bases). Trimming removed 0 bases from V and 4 bases from J, with 12 bases in between. This CDR3 has 14 residues. Germline assignment: CDR1 DFQATT and CDR2 SNEGSKA (reference sequence). The CDR3 sequence is CSARDRGTGTEAFF. The CDR3 bases are TGCAGTGCTAGAGATAGGGGAACGGGCACTGAAGCTTTCTTT.